This T cell receptor beta chain originates from a study of blood T cell repertoires in COVID-19. Ages ranged from roughly 18 to 100 years, with residence in around 24 US areas. Only in-frame clones appear in the TCRdb table, and some are missing; sequencing was by immunoSEQ multiplex PCR. Among hundreds of thousands of clones listed, 85% to 90% were seen once. The CDR3 totals 15 residues. Germline V gene sequence: CDR1 MNHEY, CDR2 SVGAGI. This clone was detected once. A junction boundary mismatches the germline segment, possibly from a read error. Material for sequencing was PBMCs or T cells enriched from blood (not recorded which). The TCR originated in a woman younger than 30 who had recovered from COVID-19. This chain uses TRBV6-5 with TRBJ2-2; perhaps TRBD2 as D (6 bases). In DNA, the CDR3 is TGTGCCAGCAGTGACTCGCTAGCGCGCACCGGGGAGCTGTTTTTT. Amino acids: CASSDSLARTGELFF.